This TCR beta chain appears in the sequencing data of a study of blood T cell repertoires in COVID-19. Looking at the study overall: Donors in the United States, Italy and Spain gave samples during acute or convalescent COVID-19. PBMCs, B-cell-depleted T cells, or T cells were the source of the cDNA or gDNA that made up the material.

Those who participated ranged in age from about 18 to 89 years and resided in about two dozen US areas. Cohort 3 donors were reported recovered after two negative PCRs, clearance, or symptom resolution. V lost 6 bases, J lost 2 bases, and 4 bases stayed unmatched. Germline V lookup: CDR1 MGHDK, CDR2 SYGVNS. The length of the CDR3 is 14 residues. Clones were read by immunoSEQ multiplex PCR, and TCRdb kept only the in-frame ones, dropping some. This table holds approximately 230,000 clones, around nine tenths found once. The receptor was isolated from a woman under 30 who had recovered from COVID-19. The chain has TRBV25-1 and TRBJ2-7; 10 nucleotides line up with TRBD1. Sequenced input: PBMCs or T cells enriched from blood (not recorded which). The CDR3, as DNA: TGTGCCAGCAGACGGACAGGGGGGACCTACGAGCAGTACTTC. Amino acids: CASRRTGGTYEQYF.